These T cell receptor beta chains were read from a single sample in a study of CD8 T cells in Susac syndrome. TCRdb re-called the immunoSEQ multiplex PCR reads through MiXCR, storing one row per CDR3 protein. The sample records roughly 200,000 distinct CDR3 sequences, approximately 94% being singletons. The sequenced sample was CD4+ T cells from PBMCs. All receptors derive from a human donor with multiple sclerosis. Each CDR3 is given with its conserved first and last residue. D genes are given only for firm matches. Some rows have no size entry. The others give once, few or many, or a class for an expanded clone.

V gene: TRBV7-8
D gene: NA
CDR3 length: 14
J gene: TRBJ2-4
clone size: NA
CDR3 protein: CASSFPGRGNIQYF
CDR3 DNA: TGTGCCAGCAGCTTCCCCGGCCGGGGGAACATTCAGTACTTC

V gene: TRBV29-1
D gene: NA
CDR3 length: 12
J gene: TRBJ2-3
clone size: NA
CDR3 protein: CSGETRGDTQYF
CDR3 DNA: TGCAGCGGTGAAACCCGGGGGGATACGCAGTATTTT

V gene: TRBV20-1
D gene: TRBD1
CDR3 length: 13
J gene: TRBJ1-6
clone size: NA
CDR3 protein: CSARGDRLSPLHF
CDR3 DNA: TGCAGTGCTAGAGGGGACAGGCTATCACCCCTCCACTTT

V gene: TRBV7-9
D gene: NA
CDR3 length: 13
J gene: TRBJ1-2
clone size: NA
CDR3 protein: CASSPSENYGYTF
CDR3 DNA: TGTGCCAGCAGCCCGTCCGAGAACTATGGCTACACCTTC

V gene: TRBV2
D gene: NA
CDR3 length: 13
J gene: TRBJ2-1
clone size: once
CDR3 protein: CASSEDAYNEQFF
CDR3 DNA: TGTGCCAGCAGTGAAGATGCCTACAATGAGCAGTTCTTC

V gene: TRBV7-2
D gene: NA
CDR3 length: 13
J gene: TRBJ2-6
clone size: NA
CDR3 protein: CASSSYTANVLTF
CDR3 DNA: TGTGCCAGCAGCTCATACACGGCCAACGTCCTGACTTTC

V gene: TRBV18
D gene: NA
CDR3 length: 15
J gene: TRBJ1-6
clone size: NA
CDR3 protein: CASSPADSNNSPLHF
CDR3 DNA: TGTGCCAGCTCACCGGCTGACAGTAATAATTCACCCCTCCACTTT

V gene: TRBV12-3/TRBV12-4
D gene: TRBD2
CDR3 length: 14
J gene: TRBJ2-1
clone size: NA
CDR3 protein: CASSFGGGGSEQFF
CDR3 DNA: TGTGCCAGCAGTTTCGGCGGGGGGGGTAGTGAGCAGTTCTTC

V gene: TRBV30
D gene: NA
CDR3 length: 15
J gene: TRBJ1-5
clone size: NA
CDR3 protein: CAWSVRGRLGQPQHF
CDR3 DNA: TGTGCCTGGAGTGTACGAGGACGGCTCGGTCAGCCCCAGCATTTT

V gene: TRBV28
D gene: NA
CDR3 length: 12
J gene: TRBJ2-2
clone size: few
CDR3 protein: CASSSNTGELFF
CDR3 DNA: TGTGCCAGCAGTTCGAACACCGGGGAGCTGTTTTTT

V gene: TRBV27
D gene: TRBD2
CDR3 length: 14
J gene: TRBJ2-3
clone size: NA
CDR3 protein: CASTFSGGANTQYF
CDR3 DNA: TGTGCCAGCACCTTTAGCGGGGGGGCAAATACGCAGTATTTT

V gene: TRBV30
D gene: NA
CDR3 length: 15
J gene: TRBJ2-5
clone size: NA
CDR3 protein: CAWAVGGQAQETQYF
CDR3 DNA: TGTGCCTGGGCAGTGGGGGGGCAGGCTCAAGAGACCCAGTACTTC

V gene: TRBV29-1
D gene: TRBD1
CDR3 length: 13
J gene: TRBJ1-3
clone size: NA
CDR3 protein: CSVYRGSGNTIYF
CDR3 DNA: TGCAGCGTATACAGGGGATCTGGAAACACCATATATTTT

V gene: TRBV9
D gene: TRBD2
CDR3 length: 12
J gene: TRBJ2-7
clone size: NA
CDR3 protein: CAGTSGGYEQYF
CDR3 DNA: TGTGCCGGGACTAGCGGGGGCTACGAGCAGTACTTC

V gene: TRBV6-2/TRBV6-3
D gene: NA
CDR3 length: 13
J gene: TRBJ1-1
clone size: NA
CDR3 protein: CASSNGQTTEAFF
CDR3 DNA: TGTGCCAGCAGTAATGGACAGACGACTGAAGCTTTCTTT

V gene: TRBV13
D gene: NA
CDR3 length: 14
J gene: TRBJ2-7
clone size: NA
CDR3 protein: CASSLGRSLYEQYF
CDR3 DNA: TGTGCCAGCAGCTTAGGCCGGTCCCTCTACGAGCAGTACTTC

V gene: TRBV7-2
D gene: TRBD2
CDR3 length: 17
J gene: TRBJ2-3
clone size: once
CDR3 protein: CASSASRGLAGTDTQYF
CDR3 DNA: TGTGCCAGCAGCGCTTCTCGCGGACTAGCGGGCACAGATACGCAGTATTTT

V gene: TRBV29-1
D gene: TRBD1
CDR3 length: 14
J gene: TRBJ2-2
clone size: once
CDR3 protein: CSARQGTSTGELFF
CDR3 DNA: TGCAGCGCTCGACAGGGTACCAGCACCGGGGAGCTGTTTTTT

V gene: TRBV30
D gene: TRBD2
CDR3 length: 13
J gene: TRBJ2-7
clone size: NA
CDR3 protein: CAWSRGEPYEQYF
CDR3 DNA: TGTGCCTGGAGCCGGGGGGAGCCCTACGAGCAGTACTTC

V gene: TRBV18
D gene: NA
CDR3 length: 13
J gene: TRBJ2-3
clone size: NA
CDR3 protein: CASSLDGTDTQYF
CDR3 DNA: TGTGCCAGCTCCCTGGACGGAACAGATACGCAGTATTTT

V gene: TRBV5-4
D gene: TRBD2
CDR3 length: 15
J gene: TRBJ2-5
clone size: NA
CDR3 protein: CASSFPGLAQETQYF
CDR3 DNA: TGTGCCAGCAGCTTCCCGGGACTAGCTCAAGAGACCCAGTACTTC

V gene: TRBV29-1
D gene: TRBD1
CDR3 length: 15
J gene: TRBJ2-5
clone size: NA
CDR3 protein: CSAQSGTGWQETQYF
CDR3 DNA: TGCAGCGCCCAGTCCGGGACAGGGTGGCAAGAGACCCAGTACTTC

V gene: TRBV20-1
D gene: NA
CDR3 length: 10
J gene: TRBJ2-7
clone size: once
CDR3 protein: CSATGSEQYF
CDR3 DNA: TGCAGTGCTACAGGGTCCGAGCAGTACTTC

V gene: TRBV2
D gene: NA
CDR3 length: 14
J gene: TRBJ2-7
clone size: NA
CDR3 protein: CASSLDRTLYEQYF
CDR3 DNA: TGTGCCAGCAGTTTAGACAGGACCCTCTACGAGCAGTACTTC

V gene: TRBV29-1
D gene: NA
CDR3 length: 14
J gene: TRBJ2-7
clone size: few
CDR3 protein: CSVAGNIFSYEQYF
CDR3 DNA: TGCAGCGTTGCCGGGAATATATTCTCCTACGAGCAGTACTTC

V gene: TRBV28
D gene: TRBD1
CDR3 length: 15
J gene: TRBJ2-5
clone size: NA
CDR3 protein: CASKGQGAYQETQYF
CDR3 DNA: TGTGCCAGCAAAGGGCAGGGGGCCTACCAAGAGACCCAGTACTTC

V gene: TRBV5-1
D gene: NA
CDR3 length: 14
J gene: TRBJ1-4
clone size: NA
CDR3 protein: CASSLGATNEKLFF
CDR3 DNA: TGCGCCAGCAGCTTGGGGGCAACTAATGAAAAACTGTTTTTT

V gene: TRBV14
D gene: NA
CDR3 length: 14
J gene: TRBJ1-4
clone size: NA
CDR3 protein: CASRKQGDNEKLFF
CDR3 DNA: TGTGCCAGCAGGAAACAGGGAGACAATGAAAAACTGTTTTTT

V gene: TRBV5-1
D gene: TRBD1
CDR3 length: 18
J gene: TRBJ2-7
clone size: NA
CDR3 protein: CASSLGPYRGKENYEQYF
CDR3 DNA: TGCGCCAGCAGCTTGGGGCCCTACAGGGGGAAAGAGAACTACGAGCAGTACTTC

V gene: TRBV14
D gene: TRBD2
CDR3 length: 16
J gene: TRBJ2-1
clone size: NA
CDR3 protein: CASSQDSGTGGLEQFF
CDR3 DNA: TGTGCCAGCAGCCAAGATAGCGGGACTGGGGGTCTCGAGCAGTTCTTC

V gene: TRBV3-1
D gene: NA
CDR3 length: 15
J gene: TRBJ2-7
clone size: NA
CDR3 protein: CASSPADSLRYEQYF
CDR3 DNA: TGTGCCAGCAGCCCAGCCGACAGTCTACGCTACGAGCAGTACTTC

V gene: TRBV28
D gene: NA
CDR3 length: 17
J gene: TRBJ1-5
clone size: NA
CDR3 protein: CASSPRGLHRVDQPQHF
CDR3 DNA: TGTGCCAGCAGTCCCCGCGGTCTTCACAGGGTGGATCAGCCCCAGCATTTT

V gene: TRBV20-1
D gene: NA
CDR3 length: 12
J gene: TRBJ1-1
clone size: NA
CDR3 protein: CSASLPGTEAFF
CDR3 DNA: TGCAGTGCTAGTCTCCCTGGTACTGAAGCTTTCTTT

V gene: TRBV29-1
D gene: NA
CDR3 length: 13
J gene: TRBJ1-2
clone size: NA
CDR3 protein: CSVEFSAKYGYTF
CDR3 DNA: TGCAGCGTTGAATTTTCAGCGAAGTATGGCTACACCTTC

V gene: TRBV25-1
D gene: TRBD2
CDR3 length: 19
J gene: TRBJ2-1
clone size: NA
CDR3 protein: CASSARLAGGFSSYNEQFF
CDR3 DNA: TGTGCCAGCAGTGCCAGACTAGCGGGGGGGTTTAGCTCCTACAATGAGCAGTTCTTC

V gene: TRBV30
D gene: NA
CDR3 length: 13
J gene: TRBJ1-2
clone size: NA
CDR3 protein: CAWSRDRLYGYTF
CDR3 DNA: TGTGCCTGGAGTCGTGACAGACTCTATGGCTACACCTTC

V gene: TRBV11-2
D gene: NA
CDR3 length: 20
J gene: TRBJ1-2
clone size: NA
CDR3 protein: CASSLVRDYVGIRGNYGYTF
CDR3 DNA: TGTGCCAGCAGCTTAGTAAGGGATTACGTGGGAATACGAGGGAACTATGGCTACACCTTC